This TCR beta chain came from a study of cytomegalovirus exposure and HLA in healthy donors. Primers included in the PCR were 60 Vbeta and 13 Jbeta primers. The protocol was immunoSEQ multiplex PCR, while the TCRdb copy is restricted to in-frame clones and leaves out a portion. Of about 160,000 clones listed, approximately 80% were seen once; the top ten hold around 4%. Comment on this clone: What it binds is unknown.

This CDR3 contains 16 residues. Germline CDR1 is KGHSH and CDR2 is LQKENI. Trimming cost V 2 bases and J 5 bases, with 16 bases left between them. Study findings and constraints: Later genetic work tied a missense DCLRE1C variant to beta-chain V and J trimming. An analysis that was carried out later associated 16,951 TCR beta sequences with HLA alleles at 0.05 false discovery rate.

The chain has TRBV18 and TRBJ2-1; tentative D call: TRBD1 (6 bases). This clonotype was sampled from a man aged 40-55 years in good health and CMV-seronegative. Sequencing was performed on PBMCs. CDR3 sequence: CASSPIAWGLNNEQFF. CDR3 DNA: TGTGCCAGCTCACCAATCGCGTGGGGGCTAAACAATGAGCAGTTCTTC.